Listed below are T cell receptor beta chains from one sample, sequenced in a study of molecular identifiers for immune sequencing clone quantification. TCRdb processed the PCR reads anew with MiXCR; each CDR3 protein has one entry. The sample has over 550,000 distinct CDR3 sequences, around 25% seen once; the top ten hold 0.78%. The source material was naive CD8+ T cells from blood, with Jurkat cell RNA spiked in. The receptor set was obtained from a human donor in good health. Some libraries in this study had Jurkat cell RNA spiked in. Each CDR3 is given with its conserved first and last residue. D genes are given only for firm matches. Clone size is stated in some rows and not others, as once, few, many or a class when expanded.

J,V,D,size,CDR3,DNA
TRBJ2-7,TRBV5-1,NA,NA,CASSLSSASYEQYF,TGCGCCAGCAGCTTATCTAGCGCCTCCTACGAGCAGTACTTC
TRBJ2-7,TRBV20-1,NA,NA,CSAVGREIHEQYF,TGCAGTGCCGTCGGACGGGAGATACACGAGCAGTACTTC
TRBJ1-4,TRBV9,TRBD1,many,CASSLTGEANEKLFF,TGTGCCAGCAGCTTGACAGGGGAAGCAAACGAAAAACTGTTTTTT
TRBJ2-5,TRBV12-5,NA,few,CASGFGVWGRQETQYF,TGTGCTAGTGGTTTCGGTGTATGGGGCAGACAAGAGACCCAGTACTTC
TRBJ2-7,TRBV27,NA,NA,CASSPGHGSSYEQYF,TGTGCCAGCAGTCCAGGACACGGCAGCTCCTACGAGCAGTACTTC
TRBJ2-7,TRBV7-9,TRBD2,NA,CASSPFTSAPYEQYF,TGTGCCAGCAGCCCGTTCACTAGCGCACCCTACGAGCAGTACTTC
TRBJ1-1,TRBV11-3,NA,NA,CASTPLPGTEAFF,TGTGCCAGCACCCCGCTCCCCGGCACTGAAGCTTTCTTT
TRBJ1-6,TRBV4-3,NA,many,CASKRTTYNSPLHF,TGCGCCAGCAAACGGACAACCTATAATTCACCCCTCCACTTT
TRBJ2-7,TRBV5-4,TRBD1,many,CASSGGVTGGDEQYF,TGTGCCAGCAGCGGAGGTGTAACAGGGGGAGACGAGCAGTACTTC
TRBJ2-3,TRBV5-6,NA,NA,CASSLIQTTDTQYF,TGTGCCAGCAGCTTAATACAGACCACAGATACGCAGTATTTT
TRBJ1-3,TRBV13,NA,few,CASGAGASGNTIYF,TGTGCCAGCGGGGCAGGGGCCTCTGGAAACACCATATATTTT
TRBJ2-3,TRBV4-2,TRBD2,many,CASSPNFGLAGDTDTQYF,TGTGCCAGCAGCCCGAACTTCGGACTAGCGGGAGACACAGATACGCAGTATTTT
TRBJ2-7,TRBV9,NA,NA,CASSVDGGSYEQYF,TGTGCCAGCAGCGTAGACGGGGGATCCTACGAGCAGTACTTC
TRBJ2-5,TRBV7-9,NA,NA,CASPPPRATETQYF,TGTGCCAGCCCCCCCCCCCGGGCCACGGAGACCCAGTACTTC
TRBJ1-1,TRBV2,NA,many,CASSVAGPEAFF,TGTGCCAGCAGCGTGGCAGGCCCTGAAGCTTTCTTT
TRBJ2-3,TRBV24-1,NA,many,CATSDFADTQYF,TGTGCCACCAGTGATTTCGCGGATACGCAGTATTTT
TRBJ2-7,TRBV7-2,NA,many,CASSSGHMGAYEQYF,TGTGCCAGCAGCTCGGGACATATGGGCGCCTACGAGCAGTACTTC
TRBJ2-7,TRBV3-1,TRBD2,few,CASSRRESSGEARSYEQYF,TGTGCCAGCAGCCGAAGGGAGAGTAGCGGGGAAGCCCGCTCCTACGAGCAGTACTTC
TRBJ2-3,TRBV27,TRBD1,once,CASTIGTGHSPDTQYF,TGTGCCAGCACCATTGGGACAGGTCATAGCCCAGATACGCAGTATTTT
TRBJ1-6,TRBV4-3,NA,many,CASSQGFIGGSPLHF,TGCGCCAGCAGCCAAGGTTTTATTGGAGGTTCACCCCTCCACTTT
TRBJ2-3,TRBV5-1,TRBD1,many,CASSLSGQGTYF,TGCGCCAGCAGCTTGTCGGGACAGGGTACATATTTT
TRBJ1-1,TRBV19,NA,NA,CASSIGELNTEAFF,TGTGCCAGTAGTATAGGCGAACTGAACACTGAAGCTTTCTTT
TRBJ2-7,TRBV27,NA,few,CASSFGGGSSEQYF,TGTGCCAGCAGTTTTGGGGGCGGGTCAAGCGAGCAGTACTTC
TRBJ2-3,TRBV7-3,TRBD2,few,CASSWGGGSIDTQYF,TGTGCCAGCAGCTGGGGTGGCGGGAGTATAGATACGCAGTATTTT
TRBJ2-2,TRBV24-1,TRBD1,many,CATSDPLPTGIGELFF,TGTGCCACCAGTGATCCGCTACCGACAGGGATCGGGGAGCTGTTTTTT
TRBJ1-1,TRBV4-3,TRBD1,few,CASSQERTGWTEAFF,TGCGCCAGCAGCCAAGAGAGGACAGGGTGGACTGAAGCTTTCTTT
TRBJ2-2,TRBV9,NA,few,CASSVAASENTGELFF,TGTGCCAGCAGCGTAGCGGCTAGCGAGAACACCGGGGAGCTGTTTTTT
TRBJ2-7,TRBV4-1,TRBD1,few,CASSQEDRASYEQYF,TGCGCCAGCAGCCAAGAAGACAGGGCCTCCTACGAGCAGTACTTC
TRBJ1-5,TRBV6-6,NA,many,CASSYAIGGSDQPQHF,TGTGCCAGCAGTTACGCCATAGGGGGGTCCGATCAGCCCCAGCATTTT
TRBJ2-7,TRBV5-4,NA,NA,CASSSRDNTCEQYF,TGTGCCAGCAGCTCTCGGGACAATACCTGCGAGCAGTACTTC
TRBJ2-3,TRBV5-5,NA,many,CASSLVQGVTDTQYF,TGTGCCAGCAGCTTGGTCCAGGGAGTCACAGATACGCAGTATTTT
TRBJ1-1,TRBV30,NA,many,CAWSERDTEAFF,TGTGCCTGGAGTGAAAGAGACACTGAAGCTTTCTTT
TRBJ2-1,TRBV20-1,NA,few,CSANRENLRITNEQFF,TGCAGTGCTAACCGGGAGAATCTTAGGATCACCAATGAGCAGTTCTTC
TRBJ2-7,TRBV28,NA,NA,CASSYPGCSYEQYF,TGTGCCAGCAGTTACCCAGGTTGCTCCTACGAGCAGTACTTC
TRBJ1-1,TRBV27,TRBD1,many,CASSLGTGITEAFF,TGTGCCAGCAGTTTAGGGACAGGGATTACTGAAGCTTTCTTT
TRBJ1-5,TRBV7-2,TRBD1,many,CASSPTTGPYQPQHF,TGTGCCAGCAGCCCCACGACAGGGCCTTATCAGCCCCAGCATTTT
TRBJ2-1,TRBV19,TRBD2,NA,CASNAGGLGNEQFF,TGTGCCAGTAACGCGGGAGGATTGGGGAATGAGCAGTTCTTC
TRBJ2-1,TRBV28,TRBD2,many,CASSPYGGSFFF,TGTGCCAGCAGCCCGTATGGCGGGAGCTTTTTCTTC
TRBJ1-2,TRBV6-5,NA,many,CASSSDNRGYTF,TGTGCCAGCAGTTCCGACAACCGTGGCTACACCTTC
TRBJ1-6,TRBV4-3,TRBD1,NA,CASSQGQGADSPLHF,TGCGCCAGCAGCCAAGGGCAGGGGGCGGATTCACCCCTCCACTTT
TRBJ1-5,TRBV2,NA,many,CASSAPGETRVTAPQHF,TGTGCCAGCAGTGCACCAGGCGAGACCAGGGTCACGGCGCCCCAGCATTTT